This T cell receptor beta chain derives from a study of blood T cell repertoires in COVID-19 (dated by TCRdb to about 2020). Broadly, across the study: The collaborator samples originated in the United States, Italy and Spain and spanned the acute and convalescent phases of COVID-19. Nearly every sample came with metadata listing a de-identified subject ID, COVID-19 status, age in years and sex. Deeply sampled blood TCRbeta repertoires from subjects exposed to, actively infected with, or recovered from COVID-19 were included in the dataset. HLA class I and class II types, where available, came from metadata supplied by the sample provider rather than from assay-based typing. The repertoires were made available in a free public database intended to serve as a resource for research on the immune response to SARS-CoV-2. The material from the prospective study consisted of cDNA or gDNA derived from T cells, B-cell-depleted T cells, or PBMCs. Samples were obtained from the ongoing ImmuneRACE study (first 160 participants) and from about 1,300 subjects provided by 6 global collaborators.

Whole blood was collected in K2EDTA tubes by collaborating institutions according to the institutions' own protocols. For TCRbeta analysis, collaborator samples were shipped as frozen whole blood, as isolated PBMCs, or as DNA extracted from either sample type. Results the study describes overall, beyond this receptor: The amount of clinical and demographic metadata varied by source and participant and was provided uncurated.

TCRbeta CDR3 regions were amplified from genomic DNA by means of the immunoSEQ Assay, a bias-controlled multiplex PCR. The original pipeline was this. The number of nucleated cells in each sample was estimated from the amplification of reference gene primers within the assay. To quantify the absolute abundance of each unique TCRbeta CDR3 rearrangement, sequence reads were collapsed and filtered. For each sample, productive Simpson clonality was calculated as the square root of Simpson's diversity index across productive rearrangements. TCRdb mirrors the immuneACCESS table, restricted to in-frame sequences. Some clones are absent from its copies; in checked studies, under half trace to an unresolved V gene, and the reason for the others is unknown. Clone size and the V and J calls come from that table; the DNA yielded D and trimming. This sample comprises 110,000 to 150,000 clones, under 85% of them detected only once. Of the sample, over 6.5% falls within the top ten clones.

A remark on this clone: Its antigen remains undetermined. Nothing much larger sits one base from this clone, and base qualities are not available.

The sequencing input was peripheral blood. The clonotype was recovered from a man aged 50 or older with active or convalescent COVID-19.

The CDR3 region has the sequence CASRKYRGPGELFF. Here is the DNA: TGTGCCAGCAGAAAGTATAGGGGCCCCGGGGAGCTGTTTTTT. The chain is assembled from TRBV28 and TRBJ2-2; the best D guess is TRBD1, with 5 bases matching. The CDR3 runs 14 residues from the cysteine to the phenylalanine. The CDR3 DNA has 42 bases and is translated from base 1. V drops 6 bases and J drops 6 bases, leaving 14 bases in between. CDR1 and CDR2, looked up from the germline V gene, are MDHEN and SYDVKM.